A single sample is the source of the 18 T cell receptor beta chains below, sequenced in a study of shared clonotypes between healthy human individuals. The protocol was immunoSEQ multiplex PCR, while the TCRdb copy is restricted to in-frame clones and leaves out a portion. The table includes millions of clones, approximately 95% detected once. Sequencing used naive CD4+ T cells sorted from blood. As to subset: CD45RA+ positively selected. The origin of the receptors is a man aged 18 to 29 in good health.

Remarks on this clone: This same CDR3 is encoded by further DNA sequences in the sample. The genes are TRBV29-1 and TRBJ2-5; D is uncertain. V was clipped by 4 bases and J by 5 bases, with 8 bases between them. This CDR3 has 11 amino acids. CDR1 is SQVTM, CDR2 ANQGSEA, per germline. CDR3 sequence (DNA): TGCAGCGTTGCGGAAGGGGAGACCCAGTACTTC. Translated: CSVAEGETQYF.

CDR3 in amino acids: CASSERASNQPQHF. CDR3 sequence (DNA): TGTGCCAGCAGTGAAAGGGCAAGCAATCAGCCCCAGCATTTT. The chain employs TRBV2 and TRBJ1-5; no definite D call. The CDR3 runs 14 residues. The V gene's germline CDR1 is SNHLY and CDR2 FYNNEI. The V gene lost 2 bases and the J gene lost 1 base, with 6 bases spanning the gap.

The chain couples TRBV19 to TRBJ2-7; D call uncertain. Germline CDR1 is LNHDA and CDR2 is SQIVND (reference sequence). CDR3 length: 13 residues. V lost 6 bases and J 1 base, leaving 10 bases between the germline ends. The CDR3 coding sequence is TGTGCCAGTAGCGGACCGGCTTCCTACGAGCAGTACTTC. This sequence encodes CASSGPASYEQYF.

Of note for this clone: The same CDR3 can be traced to other DNA sequences in this sample. The J gene is TRBJ2-7, the V gene TRBV6-5, with D perhaps being TRBD1 or TRBD2 (6 bases each). CDR1 and CDR2 from the germline V gene are MNHEY and SVGAGI. The CDR3 totals 15 residues. V was shortened by 2 bases and J by 4 bases, with 15 bases between the two germline ends. The chain's CDR3 is CASSYRRRGGYEQYF. The DNA for the CDR3 is TGTGCCAGCAGTTACCGTCGCAGGGGAGGATACGAGCAGTACTTC.

In this sample, this clone turned up once. This chain uses TRBV18 with TRBJ1-2; D ambiguous. Trimming shortened V by 3 bases and J by 6 bases, and 11 bases separated the two germline ends. This CDR3 has 13 amino acids. CDR1 and CDR2 (germline): KGHSH, LQKENI. CDR3 sequence: CASSPQINDGYTF. The CDR3 region has the DNA TGTGCCAGCTCACCGCAGATAAACGATGGCTACACCTTC. Full variable domain (missing parts from reference TRBV18 and TRBJ1-2): NAGVMQNPRHLVRRRGQEARLRCSPMKGHSHVYWYRQLPEEGLKFMVYLQKENIIDESGMPKERFSAEFPKEGPSILRIQQVVRGDSAAYFCASSPQINDGYTFGSGTRLTVV.

This chain joins TRBV7-2 and TRBJ2-5; no definite D call. This CDR3 has 14 residues. V was trimmed by 5 bases and J by 3 bases, leaving 13 bases between them. Germline V gene data show CDR1 as SGHTA and CDR2 as FQGNSA. CDR3: CASSRTTPKETQYF. The CDR3 coding sequence is TGTGCCAGCAGCCGGACCACTCCAAAAGAGACCCAGTACTTC. Looking up the rest from reference TRBV7-2 and TRBJ2-5 gives the full variable domain: GAGVSQSPSNKVTEKGKDVELRCDPISGHTALYWYRQSLGQGLEFLIYFQGNSAPDKSGLPSDRFSAERTGGSVSTLTIQRTQQEDSAVYLCASSRTTPKETQYFGPGTRLLVL.

V gene TRBV2 combines with J gene TRBJ2-7; D is unresolved. The CDR3 is made up of 14 amino acids. Germline loops: CDR1 SNHLY, CDR2 FYNNEI. Trimming cost V 2 bases and J 1 base, with 9 bases left between them. CDR3 loop: CASSELTVSYEQYF. CDR3 in DNA: TGTGCCAGCAGTGAACTAACAGTTTCCTACGAGCAGTACTTC. The variable domain in full, completed from reference TRBV2 and TRBJ2-7, reads EPEVTQTPSHQVTQMGQEVILRCVPISNHLYFYWYRQILGQKVEFLVSFYNNEISEKSEIFDDQFSVERPDGSNFTLKIRSTKLEDSAMYFCASSELTVSYEQYFGPGTRLTVT.

As concerns this clone: Distinct nucleotide sequences in the sample also encode this CDR3. The V gene is TRBV5-1, the J gene TRBJ2-3; D possibly corresponds to TRBD2 (5 bases). CDR1 and CDR2 from the germline V gene are SGHRS and YFSETQ. Between the trimmed V and J ends, which lost 2 bases and 3 bases, there was a span of 10 bases. This CDR3 has 14 residues. The CDR3 here is CASSLPGSTDTQYF. The DNA of the CDR3 is TGCGCCAGCAGCTTACCGGGGAGTACAGATACGCAGTATTTT.

This clone was observed once. The gene calls are TRBV5-4 and TRBJ2-2; weak D call: TRBD2 (5 bases). The germline gives CDR1 SGHNT, CDR2 YYREEE (reference sequence). With 1 base removed from V and 4 bases from J, the gap between germline ends came to 14 bases. This CDR3 region has 16 residues. CDR3: CASSLQTLVSTGELFF. The CDR3 DNA sequence: TGTGCCAGCAGCTTGCAAACACTAGTGAGCACCGGGGAGCTGTTTTTT. The full variable domain, rest sourced from reference TRBV5-4 and TRBJ2-2, is ETGVTQSPTHLIKTRGQQVTLRCSSQSGHNTVSWYQQALGQGPQFIFQYYREEENGRGNFPPRFSGLQFPNYSSELNVNALELDDSALYLCASSLQTLVSTGELFFGEGSRLTVL.

DNA for the CDR3: TGTGCCAGCAGCCCCCCCTTAGCCGGGACTGCTAATTCACCCCTCCACTTT. This sequence encodes CASSPPLAGTANSPLHF. The V call is TRBV7-9, the J call TRBJ1-6; TRBD1 is a possible D gene (5 bases). The ends were cut back, 5 bases at V and 6 bases at J, with 20 bases in the middle. The CDR3 has 17 residues. CDR1 is SEHNR, CDR2 FQNEAQ, per germline (reference sequence).

The chain combines TRBV13 with TRBJ1-6, with D uncertain. The germline V gene encodes CDR1 PRHDT and CDR2 FYEKMQ (reference sequence). The CDR3 is 16 amino acids. V was trimmed by 2 bases and J by 7 bases, leaving 15 bases between them. The CDR3 bases are TGTGCCAGCAGCTTATCGTTTACGGATCGGAATTCACCCCTCCACTTT. Translation: CASSLSFTDRNSPLHF.

This clone is a singleton in its sample. Other nucleotide sequences from this sample produce the same CDR3. The chain uses TRBV29-1 and TRBJ1-1; the D is unclear. CDR1 and CDR2 (germline): SQVTM, ANQGSEA. Trimming stripped 3 bases from V and 0 bases from J, with 8 bases between. The length of the CDR3 is 13 residues. The CDR3 region is CSVEGRMNTEAFF. CDR3 nucleotide sequence: TGCAGCGTTGAGGGGAGAATGAACACTGAAGCTTTCTTT.

Points on this clone: Other nucleotide sequences in the sample specify the same CDR3. V and J are TRBV27 and TRBJ2-7; 12 bases are a match to TRBD2. CDR3 length: 15 amino acids. Germline assignment: CDR1 MNHEY and CDR2 SMNVEV (reference sequence). The ends lost 8 bases at V and 0 bases at J; junction bases unmatched: 5. The CDR3: CASRLAGGPSYEQYF. Here the CDR3 DNA reads TGTGCCAGCCGTCTAGCGGGAGGGCCCTCCTACGAGCAGTACTTC.

The CDR3 loop reads CASSPAGTSGRSGNEQFF. The CDR3 nucleotides are TGTGCCAGCAGCCCAGCCGGGACTAGCGGGAGGTCCGGCAATGAGCAGTTCTTC. J is TRBJ2-1 and V is TRBV7-9; 15 bases match TRBD2. Germline assignment: CDR1 SEHNR and CDR2 FQNEAQ (reference sequence). The V segment lost 5 bases and the J segment 6 bases; nucleotides outside the gene matches: 11. The CDR3 loop spans 18 amino acids.

The chain joins TRBV28 to TRBJ1-5; 8 positions agree with TRBD1. The ends lost 4 bases at V and 4 bases at J; junction bases unmatched: 6. Germline-derived CDR1 and CDR2 are MDHEN and SYDVKM. This CDR3 comprises 15 residues. Written as DNA, the CDR3 is TGTGCCAGCAGTTCCGCTGACAGGGGAAATCAGCCCCAGCATTTT. This encodes CASSSADRGNQPQHF.

The gene calls are TRBV27 and TRBJ2-1; D remains ambiguous. With 2 bases removed from V and 3 bases from J, the gap between germline ends came to 5 bases. Germline CDR1 and CDR2: MNHEY and SMNVEV (reference sequence). The CDR3 has 13 residues. In nucleotides, the CDR3 is TGTGCCAGCAGTTTAGGGCTCTACAATGAGCAGTTCTTC. This encodes CASSLGLYNEQFF.

This chain links TRBV11-2 with TRBJ2-3; 11 bases line up with TRBD1. CDR1 is SGHAT and CDR2 is FQNNGV in the germline V gene. V shed 5 bases, J shed 6 bases, and the junction held 4 bases outside the gene matches. This CDR3 contains 14 residues. CDR3 sequence reads: CASSGQGAADTQYF. The CDR3 DNA sequence: TGTGCCAGCAGCGGACAGGGGGCGGCGGATACGCAGTATTTT.

The CDR3 sequence: CASSGQDRAQPQHF. CDR3 DNA: TGTGCCAGCAGTGGCCAGGACAGGGCTCAGCCCCAGCATTTT. The rearrangement links TRBV2 to TRBJ1-5; TRBD1 matches at 8 bases. The germline gives CDR1 SNHLY, CDR2 FYNNEI. The J segment lost 6 bases and the V segment lost 4 bases, leaving 5 bases of the junction unmatched. This CDR3 contains 14 residues. Complete variable domain (other parts from reference TRBV2 and TRBJ1-5): EPEVTQTPSHQVTQMGQEVILRCVPISNHLYFYWYRQILGQKVEFLVSFYNNEISEKSEIFDDQFSVERPDGSNFTLKIRSTKLEDSAMYFCASSGQDRAQPQHFGDGTRLSIL.